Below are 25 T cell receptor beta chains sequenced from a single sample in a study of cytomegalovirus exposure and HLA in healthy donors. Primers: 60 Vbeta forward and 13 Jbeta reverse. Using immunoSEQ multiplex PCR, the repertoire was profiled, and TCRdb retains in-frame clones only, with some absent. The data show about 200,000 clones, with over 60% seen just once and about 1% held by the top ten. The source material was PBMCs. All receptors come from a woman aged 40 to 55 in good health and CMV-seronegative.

CDR3 in amino acids: CASSLEWTQETQYF. In DNA form, the CDR3 reads TGTGCCAGCAGCTTAGAATGGACACAAGAGACCCAGTACTTC. The chain has TRBV7-2 and TRBJ2-5; D is possibly TRBD1 (5 bases). Germline V gene sequence: CDR1 SGHTA, CDR2 FQGNSA. This CDR3 is built from 14 residues. V was pared by 1 base and J by 2 bases, with 8 bases between.

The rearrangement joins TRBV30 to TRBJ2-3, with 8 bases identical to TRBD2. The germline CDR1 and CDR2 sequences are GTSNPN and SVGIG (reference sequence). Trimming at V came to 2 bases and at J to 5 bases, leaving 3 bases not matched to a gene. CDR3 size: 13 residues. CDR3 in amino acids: CAWSRLAIDTQYF. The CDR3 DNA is TGTGCCTGGAGTCGACTAGCGATAGATACGCAGTATTTT.

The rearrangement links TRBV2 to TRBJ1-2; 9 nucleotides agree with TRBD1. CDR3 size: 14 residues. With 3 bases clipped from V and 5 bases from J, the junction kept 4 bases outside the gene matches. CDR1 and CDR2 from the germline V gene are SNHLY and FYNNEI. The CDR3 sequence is CASSELGQGYGYTF. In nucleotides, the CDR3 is TGTGCCAGCAGTGAGTTGGGACAGGGTTATGGCTACACCTTC.

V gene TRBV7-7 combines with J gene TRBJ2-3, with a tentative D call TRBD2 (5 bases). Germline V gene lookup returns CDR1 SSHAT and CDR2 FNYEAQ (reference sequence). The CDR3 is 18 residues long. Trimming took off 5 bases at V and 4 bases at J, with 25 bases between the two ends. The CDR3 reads CASSPGKGPRAGADTQYF. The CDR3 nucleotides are TGTGCCAGCAGCCCCGGGAAGGGCCCTAGGGCTGGGGCAGATACGCAGTATTTT.

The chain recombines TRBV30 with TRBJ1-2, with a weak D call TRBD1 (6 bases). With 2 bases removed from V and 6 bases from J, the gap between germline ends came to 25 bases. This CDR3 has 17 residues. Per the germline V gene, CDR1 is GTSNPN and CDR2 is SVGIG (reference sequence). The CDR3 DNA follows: TGTGCCTGGAGTCGTAGAATCAGGGGAACCCTAGGGAATGGCTACACCTTC. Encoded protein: CAWSRRIRGTLGNGYTF. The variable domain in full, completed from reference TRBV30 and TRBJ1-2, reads SQTIHQWPATLVQPVGSPLSLECTVEGTSNPNLYWYRQAAGRGLQLLFYSVGIGQISSEVPQNLSASRPQDRQFILSSKKLLLSDSGFYLCAWSRRIRGTLGNGYTFGSGTRLTVV.

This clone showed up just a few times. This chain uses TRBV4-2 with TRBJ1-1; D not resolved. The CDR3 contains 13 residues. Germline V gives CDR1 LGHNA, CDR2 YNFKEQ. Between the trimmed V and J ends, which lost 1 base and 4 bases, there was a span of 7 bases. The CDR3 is CASSQATFTEAFF. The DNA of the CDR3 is TGTGCCAGCAGCCAAGCGACTTTCACTGAAGCTTTCTTT.

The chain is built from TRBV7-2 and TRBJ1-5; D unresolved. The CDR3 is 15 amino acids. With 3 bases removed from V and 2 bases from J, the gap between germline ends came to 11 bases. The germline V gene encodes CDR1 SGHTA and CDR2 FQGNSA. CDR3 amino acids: CASSFGGQGNQPQHF. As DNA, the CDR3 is TGTGCCAGCAGCTTTGGAGGGCAGGGCAATCAGCCCCAGCATTTT.

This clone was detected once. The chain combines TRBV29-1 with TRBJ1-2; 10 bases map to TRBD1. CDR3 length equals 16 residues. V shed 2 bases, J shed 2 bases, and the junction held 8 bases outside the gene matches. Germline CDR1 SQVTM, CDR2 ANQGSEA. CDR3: CSVETPRTGGNYGYTF. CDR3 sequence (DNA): TGCAGCGTTGAAACCCCCAGGACAGGGGGGAACTATGGCTACACCTTC.

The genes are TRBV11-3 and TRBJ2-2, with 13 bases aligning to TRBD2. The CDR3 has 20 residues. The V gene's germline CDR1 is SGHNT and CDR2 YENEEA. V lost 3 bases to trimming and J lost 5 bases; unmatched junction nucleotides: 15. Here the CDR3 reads CASSFPIRLAGGGGTGELFF. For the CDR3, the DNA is TGTGCCAGCAGCTTCCCAATCAGACTAGCGGGAGGAGGAGGAACCGGGGAGCTGTTTTTT.

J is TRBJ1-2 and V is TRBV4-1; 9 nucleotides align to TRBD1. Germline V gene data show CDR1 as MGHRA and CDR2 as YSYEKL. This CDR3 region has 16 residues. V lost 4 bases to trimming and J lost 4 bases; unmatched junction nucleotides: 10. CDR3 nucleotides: TGCGCCAGCAGCCCCACGGGACAGGGAAGGCCCTATGGCTACACCTTC. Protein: CASSPTGQGRPYGYTF.

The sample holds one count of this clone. The DNA for the CDR3 is TGTGCCAGCAGCGTAGAGGCGAGGGGGACAGGGTATAGCAATCAGCCCCAGCATTTT. Protein product: CASSVEARGTGYSNQPQHF. The rearrangement uses TRBV9 and TRBJ1-5; 9 bases are shared with TRBD1. In germline, CDR1 is SGDLS, CDR2 YYNGEE. V lost 0 bases and J lost 0; bases outside the gene matches: 10. The length of the CDR3 is 19 residues.

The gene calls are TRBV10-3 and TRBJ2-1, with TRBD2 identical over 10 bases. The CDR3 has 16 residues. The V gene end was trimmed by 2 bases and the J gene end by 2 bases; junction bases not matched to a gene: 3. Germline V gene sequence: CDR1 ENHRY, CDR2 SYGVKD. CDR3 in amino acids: CAISEASGSTYNEQFF. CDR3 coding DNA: TGTGCCATCAGTGAGGCTAGCGGGAGTACCTACAATGAGCAGTTCTTC.

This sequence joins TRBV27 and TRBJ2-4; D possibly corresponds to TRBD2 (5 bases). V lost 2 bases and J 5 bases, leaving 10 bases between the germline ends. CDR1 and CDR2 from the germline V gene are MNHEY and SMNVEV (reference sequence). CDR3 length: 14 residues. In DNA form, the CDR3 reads TGTGCCAGCAGTTTAGGCGGGCCTCAAAACATTCAGTACTTC. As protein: CASSLGGPQNIQYF.

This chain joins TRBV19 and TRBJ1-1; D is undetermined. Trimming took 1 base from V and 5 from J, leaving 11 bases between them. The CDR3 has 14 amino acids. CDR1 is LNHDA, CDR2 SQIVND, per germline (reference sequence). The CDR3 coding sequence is TGTGCCAGTAGTATAGCCCCGAGAGGAACTGAAGCTTTCTTT. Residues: CASSIAPRGTEAFF.

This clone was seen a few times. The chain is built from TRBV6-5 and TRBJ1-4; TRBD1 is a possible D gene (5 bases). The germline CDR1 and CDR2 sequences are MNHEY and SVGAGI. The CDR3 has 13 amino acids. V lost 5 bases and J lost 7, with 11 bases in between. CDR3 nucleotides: TGTGCCAGCAGTGGAAGGGGAGGTGAAAAACTGTTTTTT. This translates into CASSGRGGEKLFF.

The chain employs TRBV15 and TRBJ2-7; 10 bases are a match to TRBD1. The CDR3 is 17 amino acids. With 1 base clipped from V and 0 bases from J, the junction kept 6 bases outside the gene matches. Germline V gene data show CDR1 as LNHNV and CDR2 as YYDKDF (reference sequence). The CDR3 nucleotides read TGTGCCACCAGCAGAGGTAAAGGACAGGGGGACTCCTACGAGCAGTACGTC. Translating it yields CATSRGKGQGDSYEQYV.

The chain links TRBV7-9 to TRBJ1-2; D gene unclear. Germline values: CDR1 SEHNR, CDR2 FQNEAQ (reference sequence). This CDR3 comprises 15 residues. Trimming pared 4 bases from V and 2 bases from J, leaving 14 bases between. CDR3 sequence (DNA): TGTGCCAGCAGCTCCCCTTCCGGTCCCAACTATGGCTACACCTTC. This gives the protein CASSSPSGPNYGYTF. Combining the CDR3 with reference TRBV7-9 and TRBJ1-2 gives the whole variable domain DTGVSQNPRHKITKRGQNVTFRCDPISEHNRLYWYRQTLGQGPEFLTYFQNEAQLEKSRLLSDRFSAERPKGSFSTLEIQRTEQGDSAMYLCASSSPSGPNYGYTFGSGTRLTVV.

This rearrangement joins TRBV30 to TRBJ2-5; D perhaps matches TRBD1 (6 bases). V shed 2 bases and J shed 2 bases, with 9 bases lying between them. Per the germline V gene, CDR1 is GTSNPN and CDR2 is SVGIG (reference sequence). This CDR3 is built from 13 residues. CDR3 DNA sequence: TGTGCCTGGAGTCAGGGGAATCAAGAGACCCAGTACTTC. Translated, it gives CAWSQGNQETQYF.

CDR3 bases: TGTGCCAGTAGTATAGTACAGGGTTCCTCTAGCACAGATACGCAGTATTTT. Its translation: CASSIVQGSSSTDTQYF. The rearrangement uses TRBV19 and TRBJ2-3; a possible D gene is TRBD1 (6 bases). This CDR3 region has 17 residues. Germline V gives CDR1 LNHDA, CDR2 SQIVND (reference sequence). Trimming removed 1 base at V and 0 bases at J, with 14 bases between.

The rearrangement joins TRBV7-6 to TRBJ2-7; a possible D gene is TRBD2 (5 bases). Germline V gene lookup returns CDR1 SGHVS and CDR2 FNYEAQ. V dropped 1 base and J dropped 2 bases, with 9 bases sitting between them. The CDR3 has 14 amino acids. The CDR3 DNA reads TGTGCCAGCAGCTTAGGTGCGGGTCCCTACGAGCAGTACTTC. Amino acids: CASSLGAGPYEQYF.

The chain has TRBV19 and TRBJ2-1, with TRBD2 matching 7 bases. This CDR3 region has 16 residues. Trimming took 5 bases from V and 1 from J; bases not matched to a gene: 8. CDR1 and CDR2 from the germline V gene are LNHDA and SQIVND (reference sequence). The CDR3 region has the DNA TGTGCCAGTAGTTTGTCAGCGGGATCATCCTACAATGAGCAGTTCTTC. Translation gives CASSLSAGSSYNEQFF.

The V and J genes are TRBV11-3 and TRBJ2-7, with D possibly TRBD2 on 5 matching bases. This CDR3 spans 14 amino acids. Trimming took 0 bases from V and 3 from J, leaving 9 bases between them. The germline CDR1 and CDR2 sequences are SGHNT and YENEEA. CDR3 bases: TGTGCCAGCAGCTTAGATCCTAGCTACTACGAGCAGTACTTC. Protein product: CASSLDPSYYEQYF.

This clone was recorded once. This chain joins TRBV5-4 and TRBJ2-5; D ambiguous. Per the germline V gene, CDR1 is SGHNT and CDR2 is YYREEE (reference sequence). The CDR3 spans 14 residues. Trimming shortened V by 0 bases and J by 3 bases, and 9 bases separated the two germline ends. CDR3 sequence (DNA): TGTGCCAGCAGCTTGGGAGTTGTAAAAGAGACCCAGTACTTC. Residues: CASSLGVVKETQYF.

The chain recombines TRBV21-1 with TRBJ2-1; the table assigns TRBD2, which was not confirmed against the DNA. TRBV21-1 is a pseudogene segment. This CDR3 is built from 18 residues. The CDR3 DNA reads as TGTGCCAGCCATACTCCCTACCCTACTAGCGGGGAGTACAATGAGCAGTTCTTC. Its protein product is CASHTPYPTSGEYNEQFF.

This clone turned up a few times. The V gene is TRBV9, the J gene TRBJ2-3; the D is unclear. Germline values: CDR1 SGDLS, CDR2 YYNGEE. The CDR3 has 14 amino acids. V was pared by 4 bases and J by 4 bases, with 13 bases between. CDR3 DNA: TGTGCCAGCAGCCCCCGTGGAGTAGCAGATACGCAGTATTTT. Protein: CASSPRGVADTQYF.